These 10 T cell receptor beta chains came from one sample sequenced in a study of blood T cell repertoires in COVID-19. Method: immunoSEQ multiplex PCR; TCRdb's copy keeps in-frame clones and lacks some. Among around 77,000 clones listed, around 93% were seen once. The sample was peripheral blood. These receptors were obtained from a woman aged 55-69 years with active COVID-19.

There are a few counts of this clone. CDR3 region: CASSQSRGGEQYF. The CDR3 bases are TGTGCCAGCAGCCAATCCAGGGGTGGTGAGCAGTACTTC. The rearrangement uses TRBV3-1 (or the pseudogene TRBV3-2) and TRBJ2-7; D may be TRBD1 (6 bases). Trimming took off 2 bases at V and 7 bases at J, with 12 bases between the two ends. The CDR3 covers 13 residues. Germline-derived CDR1 and CDR2 are LGHDT and YNNKEL (reference sequence).

The V call is TRBV5-1, the J call TRBJ2-3; D perhaps matches TRBD2 (5 bases). Deletions cut 6 bases from V and 0 bases from J, with 14 bases between. CDR1 SGHRS and CDR2 YFSETQ come from the germline V gene. The CDR3 contains 15 residues. The CDR3 here is CASILSGGSTDTQYF. CDR3 DNA: TGCGCCAGCATTCTTTCCGGCGGGAGCACAGATACGCAGTATTTT.

V and J are TRBV19 and TRBJ2-1; 7 nucleotides agree with TRBD2. V was pared by 3 bases and J by 3 bases, with 5 bases of the junction left unmatched. The V gene's germline CDR1 is LNHDA and CDR2 SQIVND (reference sequence). The CDR3 covers 15 residues. CDR3 DNA sequence: TGTGCCAGTAGTATTTTGGGAGGGGACTACAATGAGCAGTTCTTC. It yields the protein CASSILGGDYNEQFF.

This chain connects TRBV12-2 to TRBJ1-1; the DNA was not used to check the table's D call, TRBD1. TRBV12-2 corresponds to a pseudogene. This CDR3 is 14 amino acids long. For the CDR3, the DNA is TGTGCAAGTCGCTGTAGACAGGGGGGTGCTGAAGCTTTCTTT. Its translation: CASRCRQGGAEAFF.

The chain recombines TRBV10-3 with TRBJ2-7; weak D call: TRBD2 (6 bases). The V gene's germline CDR1 is ENHRY and CDR2 SYGVKD. The V end was cut by 6 bases, the J end by 0 bases, with 15 bases between. CDR3 length: 15 residues. CDR3 in amino acids: CAIRDLATDSYEQYF. The CDR3 region has the DNA TGTGCCATCAGGGACCTAGCGACAGACTCCTACGAGCAGTACTTC.

This clone was counted a single time. The chain has TRBV15 and TRBJ2-5; D uncertain. The CDR3 consists of 15 residues. V was clipped by 0 bases and J by 3 bases, with 11 bases between them. Per germline, CDR1 LNHNV and CDR2 YYDKDF (reference sequence). The CDR3 DNA reads as TGTGCCACCAGCAGAGATTTAAGCGAGGAAGAGACCCAGTACTTC. Amino acid sequence: CATSRDLSEEETQYF. The full variable domain, with the rest looked up from reference TRBV15 and TRBJ2-5, is DAMVIQNPRYQVTQFGKPVTLSCSQTLNHNVMYWYQQKSSQAPKLLFHYYDKDFNNEADTPDNFQSRRPNTSFCFLDIRSPGLGDTAMYLCATSRDLSEEETQYFGPGTRLLVL.

This chain connects TRBV28 to TRBJ2-5, with D maybe TRBD1 (6 bases). V was shortened by 4 bases and J by 1 base, with 10 bases between the two germline ends. CDR1 and CDR2 (germline): MDHEN, SYDVKM. The CDR3 loop spans 14 amino acids. The CDR3 protein is CASSSSGAQETQYF. CDR3 nucleotides: TGTGCCAGCAGTTCCTCAGGGGCCCAAGAGACCCAGTACTTC.

The chain couples TRBV5-4 to TRBJ2-7; 9 nucleotides match TRBD2. Unmatched junction bases numbered 7, after V lost 0 bases and J lost 3 bases. Germline V CDR1 and CDR2: SGHNT, YYREEE (reference sequence). The CDR3 loop spans 16 amino acids. Written as DNA, the CDR3 is TGTGCCAGCAGCTTGGGGGGTAGCGGGAGAGGCTACGAGCAGTACTTC. It translates to CASSLGGSGRGYEQYF. The full variable domain, rest sourced from reference TRBV5-4 and TRBJ2-7, is ETGVTQSPTHLIKTRGQQVTLRCSSQSGHNTVSWYQQALGQGPQFIFQYYREEENGRGNFPPRFSGLQFPNYSSELNVNALELDDSALYLCASSLGGSGRGYEQYFGPGTRLTVT.

The rearrangement uses TRBV7-9 and TRBJ2-3; weak D call: TRBD2 (6 bases). This CDR3 comprises 16 residues. The V gene lost 5 bases and the J gene lost 0 bases, with 15 bases spanning the gap. CDR1 is SEHNR and CDR2 is FQNEAQ in the germline V gene (reference sequence). CDR3 residues: CASSLISGTSTDTQYF. The CDR3 DNA reads as TGTGCCAGCAGCCTGATTTCGGGGACTAGCACAGATACGCAGTATTTT.

This chain connects TRBV29-1 to TRBJ2-7; 9 nucleotides match TRBD1. The CDR3 spans 14 residues. Per the germline V gene, CDR1 is SQVTM and CDR2 is ANQGSEA. Trimming removed 6 bases from V and 4 bases from J; junction bases left unmatched: 10. CDR3 region: CSVGNTGGFYEQYF. CDR3 DNA sequence: TGCAGCGTAGGTAACACAGGGGGCTTTTACGAGCAGTACTTC.